A single sample is the source of the 19 T cell receptor beta chains below, sequenced in a study of technical replicates of blood from four donors. Repertoires were generated with immunoSEQ multiplex PCR, while TCRdb's copy carries only in-frame clones and drops some. The sample shows tens of thousands of clones, roughly 89% of them seen only once. The sample consisted of T cells isolated from PBMCs. The receptors come from a human donor in good health.

The rearrangement joins TRBV2 to TRBJ2-7, with 7 bases fitting TRBD1. This CDR3 contains 13 residues. The ends lost 5 bases at V and 3 bases at J; junction bases unmatched: 4. The V gene's germline CDR1 is SNHLY and CDR2 FYNNEI. The CDR3 loop is CASSYGTDYEQYF. DNA for the CDR3: TGTGCCAGCAGTTACGGGACAGACTACGAGCAGTACTTC.

This clone was counted a single time. The V gene is TRBV5-1, the J gene TRBJ1-1; a weak D match, TRBD1 (6 bases). This CDR3 contains 14 residues. The V gene lost 4 bases and the J gene lost 6 bases, with 16 bases spanning the gap. Germline assignment: CDR1 SGHRS and CDR2 YFSETQ. CDR3 protein: CASSVNREIPEAFF. The CDR3 region has the DNA TGCGCCAGCAGCGTAAACAGGGAAATCCCTGAAGCTTTCTTT.

The V call is TRBV10-3, the J call TRBJ1-2; D possibly corresponds to TRBD1 (5 bases). This CDR3 comprises 15 residues. Looked up from germline, CDR1 is ENHRY and CDR2 is SYGVKD. Trimming took 0 bases from V and 6 from J, leaving 14 bases between them. CDR3 sequence: CAISESKTDINGYTF. CDR3 nucleotide sequence: TGTGCCATCAGTGAGTCGAAGACGGACATTAATGGCTACACCTTC.

The chain couples TRBV29-1 to TRBJ1-1; possible D gene TRBD1, 6 bases. Germline V gene data show CDR1 as SQVTM and CDR2 as ANQGSEA. The CDR3 runs 12 residues. Trimming left V 7 bases short and J 2 bases short, with 11 bases between. The DNA for the CDR3 is TGCAGCGGCGGACAGTTAAACACTGAAGCTTTCTTT. The encoded protein is CSGGQLNTEAFF. Full variable domain (rest looked up from reference TRBV29-1 and TRBJ1-1): SAVISQKPSRDICQRGTSLTIQCQVDSQVTMMFWYRQQPGQSLTLIATANQGSEATYESGFVIDKFPISRPNLTFSTLTVSNMSPEDSSIYLCSGGQLNTEAFFGQGTRLTVV.

V usage is TRBV27 and J usage is TRBJ2-7; TRBD1 matches at 9 bases. The CDR3 consists of 16 residues. Trimming at V came to 3 bases and at J to 6 bases, leaving 12 bases not matched to a gene. The germline CDR1 and CDR2 sequences are MNHEY and SMNVEV (reference sequence). CDR3 region: CASSFFPGTGSGEQYF. CDR3 bases: TGTGCCAGCAGTTTCTTTCCCGGGACAGGGTCGGGCGAGCAGTACTTC.

The table lists this clone with a count of one. The J gene is TRBJ2-1, the V gene TRBV9, with D unresolved. The CDR3 spans 11 residues. CDR1 SGDLS and CDR2 YYNGEE come from the germline V gene. V gave up 2 bases and J gave up 5 bases, with 2 bases separating them. The DNA for the CDR3 is TGTGCCAGCAGCGTCAACAATGAGCAGTTCTTC. Translation: CASSVNNEQFF. Using reference TRBV9 and TRBJ2-1 for the parts outside the CDR3, the full variable domain is DSGVTQTPKHLITATGQRVTLRCSPRSGDLSVYWYQQSLDQGLQFLIQYYNGEERAKGNILERFSAQQFPDLHSELNLSSLELGDSALYFCASSVNNEQFFGPGTRLTVL.

The V gene is TRBV7-6, the J gene TRBJ1-1; TRBD1 matches at 7 bases. The CDR3 sequence is 13 residues long. Per the germline V gene, CDR1 is SGHVS and CDR2 is FNYEAQ. V was clipped by 5 bases and J by 2 bases; unmatched bases: 2. In DNA form, the CDR3 reads TGTGCCAGCAGCCAGGGGGTTAACACTGAAGCTTTCTTT. Protein product: CASSQGVNTEAFF.

The chain uses TRBV9 and TRBJ2-7, with TRBD2 identical over 10 bases. The length of the CDR3 is 15 residues. Per the germline V gene, CDR1 is SGDLS and CDR2 is YYNGEE. Germline trimming cut 3 bases from V and 3 bases from J; bases unmatched to any gene: 6. CDR3 region: CASSASGRADYEQYF. For the CDR3, the DNA is TGTGCCAGCAGCGCAAGCGGGAGGGCCGACTACGAGCAGTACTTC.

This clone was seen once. The chain has TRBV6-5 and TRBJ1-1; D might be TRBD1 (6 bases). This CDR3 contains 12 residues. Germline CDR1 is MNHEY and CDR2 is SVGAGI. V was cut by 5 bases and J by 9 bases, with 13 bases left in between. CDR3: CASSTTGWKAFF. CDR3 coding DNA: TGTGCCAGCAGTACCACAGGGTGGAAAGCTTTCTTT.

The chain combines TRBV6-1 with TRBJ2-7; maybe TRBD2 (7 bases). Trimming removed 3 bases at V and 2 bases at J, with 14 bases between. This CDR3 contains 15 residues. From germline, CDR1 is MNHNS and CDR2 SASEGT. In DNA form, the CDR3 reads TGTGCCAGCAGTGAGGGGGCGGGAGACCCCTACGAGCAGTACTTC. Protein product: CASSEGAGDPYEQYF.

The rearrangement uses TRBV25-1 and TRBJ2-1; 8 bases agree with TRBD2. Germline V CDR1 and CDR2: MGHDK, SYGVNS. CDR3 length: 13 amino acids. The ends lost 10 bases at V and 4 bases at J; junction bases unmatched: 6. The CDR3 protein is CAISSGLYNEQFF. CDR3 DNA sequence: TGTGCCATTTCTAGCGGGCTTTACAATGAGCAGTTCTTC.

The V call is TRBV29-1, the J call TRBJ2-1, with 8 bases identical to TRBD2. J was trimmed by 5 bases and V by 6 bases; bases with no gene match: 6. This CDR3 has 13 amino acids. Germline V lookup: CDR1 SQVTM, CDR2 ANQGSEA. The CDR3 DNA reads as TGCAGCGTAGACGGGAGGGCCGACAATGAGCAGTTCTTC. It yields the protein CSVDGRADNEQFF.

The chain employs TRBV7-9 and TRBJ2-1, with a weak D call TRBD2 (5 bases). The ends were cut back, 2 bases at V and 6 bases at J, with 11 bases in the middle. Germline CDR1 and CDR2: SEHNR and FQNEAQ (reference sequence). The CDR3 has 14 amino acids. CDR3 nucleotide sequence: TGTGCCAGCAGCTTACCCCGGGGAGTCAATGAGCAGTTCTTC. Protein: CASSLPRGVNEQFF.

This chain links TRBV18 with TRBJ1-1; D not certain. The ends were cut back, 5 bases at V and 8 bases at J, with 9 bases in the middle. This CDR3 region has 11 residues. CDR1 and CDR2 from the germline V gene are KGHSH and LQKENI. As DNA, the CDR3 is TGTGCCAGCTCATTCTCCGGGGAAGCTTTCTTT. Translation: CASSFSGEAFF.

The V call is TRBV9, the J call TRBJ2-2, with 7 bases lining up with TRBD2. V dropped 1 base and J dropped 7; count of bases not matched to a gene: 16. Germline V gene lookup returns CDR1 SGDLS and CDR2 YYNGEE. The CDR3 has 18 amino acids. Written as DNA, the CDR3 is TGTGCCAGCAGCGTATTCGGCGGTCCGGGGGGAAGGGGCGGGGAGCTGTTTTTT. This encodes CASSVFGGPGGRGGELFF.

This chain uses TRBV7-8 with TRBJ2-3; D not resolved. The V end was cut by 5 bases, the J end by 6 bases, with 9 bases between. Germline loops: CDR1 SGHVS, CDR2 FQNEAQ. The CDR3 is 12 residues long. CDR3 coding DNA: TGTGCCAGCAGCACGACTCCGGATACGCAGTATTTT. Amino acid sequence: CASSTTPDTQYF.

The genes are TRBV4-2 and TRBJ2-1; 8 bases align to TRBD2. With V trimmed by 2 bases and J by 6 bases, 6 bases remained unmatched. Germline CDR1 is LGHNA and CDR2 is YNFKEQ. The CDR3 spans 15 residues. The CDR3 here is CASSQNDGTSNEQFF. CDR3 DNA sequence: TGTGCCAGCAGCCAAAACGACGGGACTAGCAATGAGCAGTTCTTC.

This clone has only one observation. V gene TRBV28 combines with J gene TRBJ1-5; weak D call: TRBD1 (5 bases). Germline CDR1 reads MDHEN; CDR2 reads SYDVKM. V dropped 4 bases and J dropped 8 bases, with 15 bases sitting between them. This CDR3 is built from 14 residues. The CDR3 nucleotides are TGTGCCAGCAGTTGGTCGCAGGGTAATAAGCCCCAGCATTTT. Residues: CASSWSQGNKPQHF.

This chain links TRBV19 with TRBJ2-7; the match to TRBD2 covers 7 bases. Per the germline V gene, CDR1 is LNHDA and CDR2 is SQIVND (reference sequence). V was clipped by 3 bases and J by 6 bases; unmatched bases: 11. The length of the CDR3 is 15 residues. Here the CDR3 DNA reads TGTGCCAGTAGTATGGCCCAAAGCGGGATCGCCGAGCAGTACTTC. Its translation: CASSMAQSGIAEQYF.